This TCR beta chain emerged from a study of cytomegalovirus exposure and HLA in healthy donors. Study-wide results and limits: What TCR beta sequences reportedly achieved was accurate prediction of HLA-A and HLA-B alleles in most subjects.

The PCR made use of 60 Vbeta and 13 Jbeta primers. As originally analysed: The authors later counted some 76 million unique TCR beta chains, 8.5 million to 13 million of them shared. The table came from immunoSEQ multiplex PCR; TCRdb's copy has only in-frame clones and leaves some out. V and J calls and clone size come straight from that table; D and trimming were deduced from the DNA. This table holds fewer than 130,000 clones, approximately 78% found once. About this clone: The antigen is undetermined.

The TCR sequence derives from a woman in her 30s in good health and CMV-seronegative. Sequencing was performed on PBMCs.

CDR3 nucleotide sequence: TGCAGCGTTGGGCAGGGGGTTTCTACAGATACGCAGTATTTT. Its translation is CSVGQGVSTDTQYF. V gene TRBV29-1 combines with J gene TRBJ2-3, with TRBD1 matching 7 bases. This CDR3 is 14 amino acids long. The J segment lost 3 bases and the V segment lost 4 bases, leaving 7 bases of the junction unmatched. In germline, CDR1 is SQVTM, CDR2 ANQGSEA.